One sample yielded the 25 T cell receptor beta chains listed below, sequenced in a study of blood T cell repertoires in COVID-19 (dated by TCRdb to between 2020 and 2021). To prepare the library, the immunoSEQ multiplex PCR assay was applied. TCRdb re-hosts the immuneACCESS table, in-frame sequences only. Its copies lack some clones; in the studies checked, an unresolved V gene accounts for under half of them, and the cause for the rest is not known. This sample comprises 200,000 to 250,000 clones, approximately 86% of them detected only once. The top ten hold roughly a tenth of the sample. Sequencing was carried out using peripheral blood. Receptor source: a woman aged 50 to 60 with COVID-19, enrolled during active disease.

This chain connects TRBV7-6 to TRBJ1-4; 9 positions agree with TRBD1. Germline CDR1 and CDR2: SGHVS and FNYEAQ. The J segment lost 8 bases and the V segment lost 4 bases, leaving 14 bases of the junction unmatched. CDR3 length: 17 residues. The CDR3 DNA sequence: TGTGCCAGCAGCTCCCAAGTACAGGGGGCGCGATTCGAAAAACTGTTTTTT. It specifies CASSSQVQGARFEKLFF.

The gene calls are TRBV19 and TRBJ1-3, with D unclear. Germline V gene sequence: CDR1 LNHDA, CDR2 SQIVND (reference sequence). The length of the CDR3 is 13 residues. V was cut by 9 bases and J by 0 bases, with 9 bases left in between. DNA for the CDR3: TGTGCCAGCCTGGGGAGCTCTGGAAACACCATATATTTT. The encoded protein is CASLGSSGNTIYF.

The rearrangement joins TRBV24-1 to TRBJ2-3, with a tentative D call TRBD2 (5 bases). Germline V CDR1 and CDR2: KGHDR, SFDVKD. V was shortened by 5 bases and J by 2 bases, with 13 bases between the two germline ends. The length of the CDR3 is 15 residues. DNA of the CDR3: TGTGCCACCAGTGGTCCCGGGGTCTTCACAGATACGCAGTATTTT. Protein sequence: CATSGPGVFTDTQYF.

The V and J genes are TRBV5-4 and TRBJ1-2; D perhaps matches TRBD1 (6 bases). The V gene lost 4 bases and the J gene lost 4 bases, with 17 bases spanning the gap. Germline assignment: CDR1 SGHNT and CDR2 YYREEE (reference sequence). The CDR3 extends over 15 amino acids. The CDR3 DNA follows: TGTGCCAGCAGCCCAAGTGGGGGGGCCATCTATGGCTACACCTTC. Amino acid sequence: CASSPSGGAIYGYTF. Based on the CDR3 plus reference TRBV5-4 and TRBJ1-2, the full variable domain is ETGVTQSPTHLIKTRGQQVTLRCSSQSGHNTVSWYQQALGQGPQFIFQYYREEENGRGNFPPRFSGLQFPNYSSELNVNALELDDSALYLCASSPSGGAIYGYTFGSGTRLTVV.

This sequence joins TRBV19 and TRBJ1-1, with a weak D call TRBD1 (6 bases). The CDR3 sequence is 13 residues long. Germline CDR1 and CDR2: LNHDA and SQIVND (reference sequence). The V end was cut by 6 bases, the J end by 1 base, with 9 bases between. CDR3 nucleotides: TGTGCCAGTAGCACCAGGGGGAACACTGAAGCTTTCTTT. Translating gives CASSTRGNTEAFF.

The V call is TRBV5-5, the J call TRBJ1-2; TRBD1 matches at 10 bases. The CDR3 is 18 residues long. In germline, CDR1 is SGHKS, CDR2 YYEKEE (reference sequence). With V trimmed by 5 bases and J by 9 bases, 22 bases remained unmatched. The CDR3 coding sequence is TGTGCCAGCAGTCTCCGTTCGTCATCCCCGGGGACAGGGGTGAGCTACACCTTC. Translating gives CASSLRSSSPGTGVSYTF. Full variable domain (rest looked up from reference TRBV5-5 and TRBJ1-2): DAGVTQSPTHLIKTRGQQVTLRCSPISGHKSVSWYQQVLGQGPQFIFQYYEKEERGRGNFPDRFSARQFPNYSSELNVNALLLGDSALYLCASSLRSSSPGTGVSYTFGSGTRLTVV.

This clone appeared a single time. The chain has TRBV11-2 and TRBJ1-3; 7 nucleotides match TRBD1. V gave up 5 bases and J gave up 1 base; unmatched junction bases: 2. This CDR3 is built from 14 residues. The germline V gene has CDR1 SGHAT and CDR2 FQNNGV. The CDR3 sequence is CASSLTGSGNTIYF. DNA of the CDR3: TGTGCCAGCAGCCTGACAGGGTCTGGAAACACCATATATTTT.

The rearrangement uses TRBV13 and TRBJ2-1; perhaps TRBD2 as D (7 bases). The CDR3 length is 15 residues. Trimming left V 5 bases short and J 9 bases short, with 20 bases between. Germline lookup yields CDR1 PRHDT and CDR2 FYEKMQ (reference sequence). The DNA of the CDR3 is TGTGCCAGCAGCCTGGGGGGGGCCGTTTTGGTTGAGCAGTTCTTC. Translated: CASSLGGAVLVEQFF.

This rearrangement joins TRBV30 to TRBJ2-2; D remains unclear. This CDR3 contains 13 residues. The V end lost 2 bases, the J end lost 6 bases, and 10 bases lay between the germline ends. The germline V gene has CDR1 GTSNPN and CDR2 SVGIG (reference sequence). The CDR3 region is CAWSLGGAGELFF. The CDR3 DNA sequence: TGTGCCTGGAGTTTAGGTGGAGCCGGGGAGCTGTTTTTT.

DNA for the CDR3: TGTGCCTGGAGTGTATGGCAGGGGAATTCACCCCTCCACTTT. Translating gives CAWSVWQGNSPLHF. The rearrangement links TRBV30 to TRBJ1-6, with D perhaps TRBD1 (6 bases). CDR1 GTSNPN and CDR2 SVGIG come from the germline V gene (reference sequence). This CDR3 has 14 amino acids. With 0 bases removed from V and 7 bases from J, the gap between germline ends came to 10 bases.

The gene calls are TRBV6-6 and TRBJ2-3, with D maybe TRBD1 (6 bases). This CDR3 spans 14 amino acids. Germline V gene lookup returns CDR1 MNHNY and CDR2 SVGAGI (reference sequence). Trimming removed 6 bases from V and 1 base from J, with 11 bases in between. The CDR3 here is CASSQGWGTDTQYF. In DNA form, the CDR3 reads TGTGCCAGCAGCCAGGGGTGGGGCACAGATACGCAGTATTTT.

The rearrangement uses TRBV7-2 and TRBJ2-3, with 9 bases that match TRBD2. The J segment lost 2 bases and the V segment lost 4 bases, leaving 10 bases of the junction unmatched. The CDR3 length is 17 residues. Per germline, CDR1 SGHTA and CDR2 FQGNSA. The CDR3 sequence is CASSSRLAEGYTDTQYF. In DNA form, the CDR3 reads TGTGCCAGCAGCTCCAGACTAGCGGAGGGATACACAGATACGCAGTATTTT.

The chain couples TRBV11-2 to TRBJ2-1, with 7 nucleotides matching TRBD2. CDR3 size: 17 residues. V lost 5 bases, J lost 4 bases, and 14 bases stayed unmatched. Germline V gene sequence: CDR1 SGHAT, CDR2 FQNNGV. CDR3 bases: TGTGCCAGCAGCGCCCCCCGGGCGGGCGGGGGTTACAATGAGCAGTTCTTC. Protein: CASSAPRAGGGYNEQFF.

The chain carries TRBV27 and TRBJ1-2, with D maybe TRBD1 (6 bases). V shed 0 bases and J shed 6 bases, with 11 bases lying between them. The CDR3 is 14 amino acids. Germline CDR1 MNHEY, CDR2 SMNVEV (reference sequence). This chain's CDR3 is CASSLSTGVHGYTF. The CDR3, as DNA: TGTGCCAGCAGTTTATCGACAGGTGTTCATGGCTACACCTTC.

This rearrangement joins TRBV12-1 to TRBJ2-1; the DNA was not used to check the table's D call, TRBD2. TRBV12-1 is labeled a pseudogene. The length of the CDR3 is 16 residues. The CDR3 sequence: CASSSPKRGPGNEQFF. The CDR3 DNA sequence: TGTGCCAGCAGCTCCCCGAAGCGGGGGCCGGGGAATGAGCAGTTCTTC.

This clone was counted between two and nine times. The rearrangement joins TRBV12-5 to TRBJ1-1; tentatively, D is TRBD1 (6 bases). V lost 6 bases to trimming and J lost 5 bases, with 16 bases between them. Germline lookup yields CDR1 LGHNT and CDR2 FRNRAP. CDR3 length: 14 residues. The DNA for the CDR3 is TGTGCTAGTGGACCCAGGGGCAGAGGGACTGAAGCTTTCTTT. Protein: CASGPRGRGTEAFF.

A single count supports this clone. The chain links TRBV4-2 to TRBJ1-2, with TRBD1 identical over 7 bases. Germline V gene data show CDR1 as LGHNA and CDR2 as YNFKEQ. The CDR3 length is 15 residues. Trimming at V came to 4 bases and at J to 4 bases, leaving 9 bases not matched to a gene. The CDR3 DNA follows: TGTGCCAGCAGCCGAGGCGACAGGGTAAGCTATGGCTACACCTTC. As protein: CASSRGDRVSYGYTF.

This chain links TRBV7-3 with TRBJ2-7; no reliable D call. This CDR3 is 16 amino acids long. Per germline, CDR1 SGHTA and CDR2 FQGTGA. Trimming took 5 bases from V and 0 from J, leaving 17 bases between them. Here the CDR3 reads CASSPTAARSSYEQYF. The DNA of the CDR3 is TGTGCCAGCAGCCCAACGGCGGCAAGGAGCTCCTACGAGCAGTACTTC.

The V call is TRBV5-1, the J call TRBJ1-3; D is uncertain. Deletions cut 0 bases from V and 0 bases from J, with 10 bases between. Germline-derived CDR1 and CDR2 are SGHRS and YFSETQ. This CDR3 spans 16 amino acids. CDR3 protein: CASSLADRDSGNTIYF. The CDR3 coding sequence is TGCGCCAGCAGCTTGGCCGACCGGGACTCTGGAAACACCATATATTTT.

This clone is a singleton in its sample. This chain joins TRBV7-3 and TRBJ2-1; D ambiguous. CDR3 length equals 14 residues. Between the trimmed V and J ends, which lost 5 bases and 4 bases, there was a span of 12 bases. Germline V gene lookup returns CDR1 SGHTA and CDR2 FQGTGA. CDR3 protein: CASSVTEGYNEQFF. CDR3 DNA sequence: TGTGCCAGCAGCGTTACAGAAGGTTACAATGAGCAGTTCTTC.

The chain recombines TRBV5-6 with TRBJ1-2; tentatively, D is TRBD1 (6 bases). V was cut by 0 bases and J by 0 bases, with 15 bases left in between. The V gene's germline CDR1 is SGHDT and CDR2 YYEEEE. The CDR3 spans 17 residues. CDR3 residues: CASSLAAGAISNYGYTF. The DNA for the CDR3 is TGTGCCAGCAGCTTGGCCGCAGGGGCCATTTCTAACTATGGCTACACCTTC.

V and J are TRBV30 and TRBJ2-1; 8 nucleotides match TRBD1. CDR3 length: 15 residues. V lost 0 bases and J lost 3; bases outside the gene matches: 4. Germline V CDR1 and CDR2: GTSNPN, SVGIG (reference sequence). CDR3 nucleotides: TGTGCCTGGAGTGTAGCAGGGGGCGACTACAATGAGCAGTTCTTC. It codes for CAWSVAGGDYNEQFF. Filled out from reference TRBV30 and TRBJ2-1, the complete variable domain reads SQTIHQWPATLVQPVGSPLSLECTVEGTSNPNLYWYRQAAGRGLQLLFYSVGIGQISSEVPQNLSASRPQDRQFILSSKKLLLSDSGFYLCAWSVAGGDYNEQFFGPGTRLTVL.

The chain is built from TRBV27 and TRBJ1-2; D might be TRBD1 (5 bases). Germline V CDR1 and CDR2: MNHEY, SMNVEV (reference sequence). The CDR3 length is 18 residues. V lost 5 bases and J 2 bases, leaving 24 bases between the germline ends. The CDR3 DNA reads as TGTGCCAGCAGTCGATACCCTGGCGGGGCAGGTCGGAACTATGGCTACACCTTC. Translated, it gives CASSRYPGGAGRNYGYTF.

The chain couples TRBV19 to TRBJ2-1; weak D call: TRBD1 (7 bases). The CDR3 has 15 residues. Between the trimmed V and J ends, which lost 2 bases and 6 bases, there was a span of 14 bases. The germline V gene has CDR1 LNHDA and CDR2 SQIVND (reference sequence). The CDR3 loop reads CASSIRRGTSNEQFF. The CDR3 DNA sequence: TGTGCCAGTAGTATACGCAGGGGGACTTCCAATGAGCAGTTCTTC.

CDR3 in DNA: TGTGCCTGGAGTAGGGCTAGCGGGGGGGCCGACACCGGGGAGCTGTTTTTT. The encoded protein is CAWSRASGGADTGELFF. V is TRBV30 and J is TRBJ2-2; TRBD2 matches at 12 bases. Germline CDR1 reads GTSNPN; CDR2 reads SVGIG (reference sequence). V gave up 2 bases and J gave up 3 bases; unmatched junction bases: 7. The CDR3 is made up of 17 amino acids.